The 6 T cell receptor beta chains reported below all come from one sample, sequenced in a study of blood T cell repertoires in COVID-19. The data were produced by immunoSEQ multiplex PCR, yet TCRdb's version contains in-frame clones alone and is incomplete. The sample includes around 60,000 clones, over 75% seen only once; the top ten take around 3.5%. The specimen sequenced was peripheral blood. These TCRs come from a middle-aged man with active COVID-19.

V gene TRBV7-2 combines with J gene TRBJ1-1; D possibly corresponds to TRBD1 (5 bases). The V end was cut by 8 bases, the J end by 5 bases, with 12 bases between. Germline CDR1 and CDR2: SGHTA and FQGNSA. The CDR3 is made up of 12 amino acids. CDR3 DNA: TGTGCCAGCCGTGAAGGGGAAACTGAAGCTTTCTTT. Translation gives CASREGETEAFF.

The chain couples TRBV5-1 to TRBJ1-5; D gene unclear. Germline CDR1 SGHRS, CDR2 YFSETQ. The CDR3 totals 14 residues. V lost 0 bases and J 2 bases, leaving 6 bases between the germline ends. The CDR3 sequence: CASSLVSGNQPQHF. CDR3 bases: TGCGCCAGCAGCTTGGTGTCTGGCAATCAGCCCCAGCATTTT. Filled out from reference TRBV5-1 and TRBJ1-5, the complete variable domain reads KAGVTQTPRYLIKTRGQQVTLSCSPISGHRSVSWYQQTPGQGLQFLFEYFSETQRNKGNFPGRFSGRQFSNSRSEMNVSTLELGDSALYLCASSLVSGNQPQHFGDGTRLSIL.

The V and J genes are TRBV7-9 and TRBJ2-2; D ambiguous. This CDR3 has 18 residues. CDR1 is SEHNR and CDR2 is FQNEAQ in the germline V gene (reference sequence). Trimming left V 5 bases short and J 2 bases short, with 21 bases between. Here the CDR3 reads CASSPKVEAPLNTGELFF. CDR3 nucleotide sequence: TGTGCCAGCAGCCCCAAGGTCGAGGCACCCCTTAACACCGGGGAGCTGTTTTTT.

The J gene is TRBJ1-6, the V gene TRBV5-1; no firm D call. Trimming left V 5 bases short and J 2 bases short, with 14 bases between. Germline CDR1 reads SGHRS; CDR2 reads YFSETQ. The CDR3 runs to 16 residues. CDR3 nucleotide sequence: TGCGCCAGCAGGAGGGAAATCACGGCCTATAATTCACCCCTCCACTTT. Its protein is CASRREITAYNSPLHF.

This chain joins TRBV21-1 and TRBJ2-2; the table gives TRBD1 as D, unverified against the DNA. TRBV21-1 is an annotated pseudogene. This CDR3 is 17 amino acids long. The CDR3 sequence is CASSSLRGQQNTGELFF. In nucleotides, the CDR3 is TGTGCCAGCAGTTCTCTTCGGGGACAACAGAACACCGGGGAGCTGTTTTTT.

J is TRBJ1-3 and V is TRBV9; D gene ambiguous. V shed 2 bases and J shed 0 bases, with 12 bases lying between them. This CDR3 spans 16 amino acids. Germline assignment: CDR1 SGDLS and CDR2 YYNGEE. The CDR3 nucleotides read TGTGCCAGCAGCGTCGGGGTTTGGGGCTCTGGAAACACCATATATTTT. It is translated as CASSVGVWGSGNTIYF.